These 8 T cell receptor beta chains were all obtained from the same sample, sequenced in a study of T cell responses to AZD1222 COVID-19 vaccine. Data came from immunoSEQ multiplex PCR; TCRdb stores just in-frame clones and leaves some out. Among around 120,000 clones listed, over 80% were seen once. The sample in question was peripheral blood, obtained on day 0 of AZD1222 vaccination. These receptors all come from an adult in good health.

CDR3 protein: CASSPDPGNTEAFF. DNA of the CDR3: TGTGCCAGCTCACCGGACCCAGGGAACACTGAAGCTTTCTTT. This rearrangement joins TRBV18 to TRBJ1-1; no reliable D call. The ends were cut back, 3 bases at V and 1 base at J, with 9 bases in the middle. This CDR3 comprises 14 residues. Germline V gene lookup returns CDR1 KGHSH and CDR2 LQKENI.

The chain couples TRBV6-5 to TRBJ2-1, with 10 bases matching TRBD1. The CDR3 runs 15 residues. In germline, CDR1 is MNHEY, CDR2 SVGAGI. J gave up 4 bases and V 7 bases, and 7 bases lay outside the gene matches. CDR3 region: CASIRGTGAYNEQFF. The CDR3 bases are TGTGCCAGCATACGCGGGACAGGGGCGTACAATGAGCAGTTCTTC.

CDR3 in amino acids: CASSSGTGGGKTQYF. CDR3 DNA: TGTGCCAGCAGCTCGGGCACAGGGGGCGGGAAGACCCAGTACTTC. The chain links TRBV7-3 to TRBJ2-5; TRBD1 matches at 9 bases. V dropped 4 bases and J dropped 6; count of bases not matched to a gene: 9. The CDR3 covers 15 residues. Germline V gives CDR1 SGHTA, CDR2 FQGTGA.

The CDR3 spells CASSSDGRDPGELFF. CDR3 DNA: TGTGCCAGCAGTTCGGACGGCAGGGACCCCGGGGAGCTGTTTTTT. The rearrangement uses TRBV27 and TRBJ2-2; D is possibly TRBD1 or TRBD2 (5 bases each). V lost 4 bases, J lost 6 bases, and 15 bases lay in between. The germline gives CDR1 MNHEY, CDR2 SMNVEV (reference sequence). The CDR3 is made up of 15 amino acids.

This clone was recorded only once. The chain carries TRBV3-1 (or the pseudogene TRBV3-2) and TRBJ2-7; possible D gene TRBD2, 6 bases. This CDR3 comprises 15 residues. Germline loops: CDR1 LGHDT, CDR2 YNNKEL (reference sequence). Trimming removed 4 bases at V and 4 bases at J, with 17 bases between. The CDR3 coding sequence is TGTGCCAGCAGCCCTTCCGGGGGAGTAGGGTACGAGCAGTACTTC. Its protein product is CASSPSGGVGYEQYF.

The sample holds one count of this clone. J is TRBJ1-4 and V is TRBV12-3 or TRBV12-4; D uncertain. The CDR3 is 12 residues long. Deletions cut 6 bases from V and 8 bases from J, with 10 bases between. The CDR3 coding sequence is TGTGCCAGCAGCTCAAACTGGGAAAAACTGTTTTTT. It encodes CASSSNWEKLFF.

In DNA, the CDR3 is TGTGCCAGCAGCCCTCGGGACAGTTCCTACGAGCAGTACTTC. Its protein is CASSPRDSSYEQYF. J is TRBJ2-7 and V is TRBV13; TRBD1 agrees at 7 bases. This CDR3 is built from 14 residues. V lost 5 bases and J lost 1; bases outside the gene matches: 5. CDR1 is PRHDT, CDR2 FYEKMQ, per germline (reference sequence).

J is TRBJ1-1 and V is TRBV18, with D tentatively TRBD1 (5 bases). Trimming removed 2 bases at V and 5 bases at J, with 15 bases between. Per germline, CDR1 KGHSH and CDR2 LQKENI. The CDR3 consists of 15 residues. Written as DNA, the CDR3 is TGTGCCAGCTCACCAGGAATTCTGGGGCAAACTGAAGCTTTCTTT. Protein sequence: CASSPGILGQTEAFF.